The present T cell receptor (beta chain) was sequenced within a study of cytomegalovirus exposure and HLA in healthy donors. Whole-study context: An analysis done earlier identified 100 million to 140 million unique TCR beta sequences from approximately 200 million T cells.

Both 60 Vbeta primers and 13 Jbeta primers went into the PCR. Authors' analysis steps: Approximately 72 million unique TCR beta chains, roughly 11 million of them shared, were counted by a later analysis. Repertoires were generated with immunoSEQ multiplex PCR, while TCRdb's copy carries only in-frame clones and drops some. V and J calls and clone size are copied from that table; D and trimming were computed from the DNA. Of hundreds of thousands of clones detected, approximately 84% appear once; the ten largest clones hold 0.58%. Remarks on this clone: Its antigen remains unknown.

The study, taken as a whole, reports: With further analysis later on, most CMV-associated TCR beta chains appeared HLA-restricted.

At collection, donors were nominally healthy, but unrecorded immune exposures were probable. The CDR3 loop spans 14 amino acids. The V end was cut by 10 bases, the J end by 1 base, with 16 bases between. From germline, CDR1 is SNHLY and CDR2 FYNNEI. The chain is built from TRBV2 and TRBJ1-1; maybe TRBD1 (5 bases). This receptor was identified in a woman aged 40 to 50 in good health and CMV-seronegative. The specimen sequenced was PBMCs. CDR3 in DNA: TGTGCCACAACTCCCAGGGCCAGGAACACTGAAGCTTTCTTT. Translated: CATTPRARNTEAFF.